This is a list of T cell receptor beta chains from one sample in a study of cytomegalovirus exposure and HLA in healthy donors. Method: immunoSEQ multiplex PCR; TCRdb's copy keeps in-frame clones and lacks some. The sample yields some 200,000 clones, approximately 85% seen once. Sequencing was performed on PBMCs. Receptors were obtained from a woman in her thirties or forties in good health and CMV-seronegative. Each CDR3 is given with its conserved first and last residue. A D gene is named only where the DNA matches it firmly. Rows may omit the clone size; those that give it use once, few, many or a size class.

DNA	CDR3	D	V	J	size
TGTGCCAGCTCAGGCCGGACAGGGTCGGATGAAAAACTGTTTTTT	CASSGRTGSDEKLFF	TRBD1	TRBV18	TRBJ1-4	NA
TGTGCCAATAACCTATCGGAAAAACTGTTTTTT	CANNLSEKLFF	NA	TRBV19	TRBJ1-4	once
TGTGCCAGCAGCTCATTAATCATTAGATTTTCGCCCATAGATACGCAGTATTTT	CASSSLIIRFSPIDTQYF	NA	TRBV7-9	TRBJ2-3	NA
TGTGCCAGCAGCATTACGGTGAACACTGAAGCTTTCTTT	CASSITVNTEAFF	NA	TRBV7-3	TRBJ1-1	NA
TGTGCCAGCTCACCACGCGGTGTGACTAGCGGGTTCTTAGACGACGAGCAGTACTTC	CASSPRGVTSGFLDDEQYF	TRBD2	TRBV18	TRBJ2-7	NA
TGTGCCAGCAGTTTACTTCGTCGGGACAGGGCAAACACTGAAGCTTTCTTT	CASSLLRRDRANTEAFF	TRBD1	TRBV27	TRBJ1-1	NA
TGTGCCAGCAGTTTACTTCGGCAGGGGGAAAGTCCCCAGCATTTT	CASSLLRQGESPQHF	TRBD1	TRBV28	TRBJ1-5	NA
TGTGCCAGCAGCTTAGGGGCCGGGTGGCAGAAATCGATGAACACTGAAGCTTTCTTT	CASSLGAGWQKSMNTEAFF	NA	TRBV13	TRBJ1-1	NA
TGTGCCAGCAGCTTGGAACGGGAGACTATCTACGAGCAGTACTTC	CASSLERETIYEQYF	NA	TRBV7-6	TRBJ2-7	NA
TGCGCCAGCAGCCCCCCTCGGGCTAGCGGGAGTTACGAGCAGTACTTC	CASSPPRASGSYEQYF	TRBD2	TRBV5-1	TRBJ2-7	NA
TGTGCCAGCAGCTCCGAGACTCGATCTGAGCAGTTCTTC	CASSSETRSEQFF	NA	TRBV7-3	TRBJ2-1	NA
TGTGCCAGCAGTTACTCAGCGGGAGGCTACAATGAGCAGTTCTTC	CASSYSAGGYNEQFF	TRBD2	TRBV6-5	TRBJ2-1	few
TGCGCCAGCAGCTTATCCATTAGCGGGAGAGGAAATATCTACGAGCAGTACTTC	CASSLSISGRGNIYEQYF	TRBD2	TRBV5-1	TRBJ2-7	NA
TGTGCCAGCAGCACTTCCGGCGGGGAGCAGTACTTC	CASSTSGGEQYF	NA	TRBV7-2	TRBJ2-7	once